This T cell receptor (beta chain) was observed in a study of blood T cells in healthy people across ages. Findings and limits, study-wide: Lack of knowledge of donor CMV status possibly confounded expanded clonotype changes. Correlation between TCR beta diversity and naive T cell percentage was strong. Roughly linear declines in TCR beta diversity per million T cells occurred with age.

Next came a second PCR, run for roughly 6 to 11 cycles, which used a sample-barcoded 5' primer along with a J-beta primer mix. TCRdb fed the 5' RACE reads into MiXCR, producing one record per CDR3 protein. The table includes hundreds of thousands of distinct CDR3 sequences, 56% detected once. This clonotype turned up a few times. Its specificity is unknown. Sequences were obtained from blood. The receptor was derived from a man aged 40-49 years in good health.

The DNA of the CDR3 is TGTGCCAGCAGCTCTACTAGATCCGGTGAGCAGTTCTTC. Its protein product is CASSSTRSGEQFF. The chain is built from TRBV7-2 and TRBJ2-1, with D perhaps TRBD2 (5 bases). The CDR3 spans 13 residues. In germline, CDR1 is SGHTA, CDR2 FQGNSA. V gave up 4 bases and J gave up 9 bases, with 13 bases separating them.